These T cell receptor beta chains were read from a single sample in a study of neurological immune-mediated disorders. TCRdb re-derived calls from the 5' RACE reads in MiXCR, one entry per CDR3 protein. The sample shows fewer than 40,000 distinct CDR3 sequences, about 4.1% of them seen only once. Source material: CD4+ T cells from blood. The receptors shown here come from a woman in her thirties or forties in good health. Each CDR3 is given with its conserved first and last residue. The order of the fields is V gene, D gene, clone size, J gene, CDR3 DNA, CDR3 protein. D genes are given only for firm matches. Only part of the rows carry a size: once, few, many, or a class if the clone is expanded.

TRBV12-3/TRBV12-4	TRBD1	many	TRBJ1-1	TGTGCCAGCACCTCGGACAGGGAAGCTTTCTTT	CASTSDREAFF
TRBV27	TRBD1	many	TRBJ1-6	TGTGCCAGCAGTTTCAAGGGGGCGGTTTCACCCCTCCACTTT	CASSFKGAVSPLHF
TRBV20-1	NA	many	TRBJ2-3	TGCAGTTCCGATTTAGGCACAGATACGCAGTATTTT	CSSDLGTDTQYF
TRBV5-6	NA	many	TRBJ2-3	TGTGCCAGCAGCTGGCGGGAAGATACGCAGTATTTT	CASSWREDTQYF
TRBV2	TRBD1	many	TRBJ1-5	TGTGCCAGCAGGGACAGGGGAGGGGAGAGCAATCAGCCCCAGCATTTT	CASRDRGGESNQPQHF
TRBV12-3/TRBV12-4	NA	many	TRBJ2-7	TGTGCCAGCAGTTTAACCCAACAGGGCGAGCAGTACTTC	CASSLTQQGEQYF
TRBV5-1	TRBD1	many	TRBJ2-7	TGCGCCAGCAGCTTGGAGGGGGCTACCTACGAGCAGTACTTC	CASSLEGATYEQYF
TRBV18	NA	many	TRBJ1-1	TGTGCCAGCTCACCGGGATTTTTGAACACTGAAGCTTTCTTT	CASSPGFLNTEAFF
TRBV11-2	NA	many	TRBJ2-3	TGTGCCAGCAGCCTTATGGTTACCACGCAGTATTTT	CASSLMVTTQYF
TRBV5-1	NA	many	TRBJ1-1	TGCGCCAGCCGGAGGAGTGAAAGGGGGAGTGCTTTCTTT	CASRRSERGSAFF
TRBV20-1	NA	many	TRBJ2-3	TGCAGTGCTAGAGATTCGAGTAGTACGCAGTATTTT	CSARDSSSTQYF
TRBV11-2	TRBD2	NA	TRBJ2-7	TGTGCCAGCGTCCGAACCGTAGCGGGTTCAACCTCCTACGAGCAGTACTTC	CASVRTVAGSTSYEQYF
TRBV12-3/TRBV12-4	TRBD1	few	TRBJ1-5	TGTGCCAGCAGTTTGTCCGACAGGGGGCCTTTCCAGCCCCAGCATTTT	CASSLSDRGPFQPQHF
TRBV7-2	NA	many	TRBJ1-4	TGTGCCACCATCGGGGCAGCGGAAAAACTGTTTTTT	CATIGAAEKLFF
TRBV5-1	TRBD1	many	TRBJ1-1	TGCGCCAGCCTAAACCCCGGGACAGCGAACACTGAAGCTTTCTTT	CASLNPGTANTEAFF
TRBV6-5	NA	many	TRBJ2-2	TGTGCCAGCCTCAGAGACACCGGGGAGCTGTTTTTT	CASLRDTGELFF
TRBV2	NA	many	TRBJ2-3	TGTGCCAGCAGCGGCCAAGTAGATACGCAGTATTTT	CASSGQVDTQYF
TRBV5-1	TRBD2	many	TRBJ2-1	TGCGCCAGCAGCTTGTGGTCTAGCGGGGGGATATCTGAGCAGTTCTTC	CASSLWSSGGISEQFF
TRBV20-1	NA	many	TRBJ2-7	TGCAGTGGGGCCTTTCCCAGGACTCTCTCGCTTTACGAGCAGTACTTC	CSGAFPRTLSLYEQYF
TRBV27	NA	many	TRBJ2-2	TGTGCCAGCAGTTTCTCGGGCCCCGGGGAGCTGTTTTTT	CASSFSGPGELFF
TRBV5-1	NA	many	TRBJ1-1	TGCGCCAGCAGCTTGGAAAGACTAGGCAGGGGGAACACTGAAGCTTTCTTT	CASSLERLGRGNTEAFF
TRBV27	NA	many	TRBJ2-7	TGTGCCAGCAGTCGCATAAGGGATATGGTGGGGTCCTACGAGCAGTACTTC	CASSRIRDMVGSYEQYF
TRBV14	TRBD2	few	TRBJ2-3	TGTGCCAGCAGCCAACGACTAGCGGGGGTGCCCTTCACAGATACGCAGTATTTT	CASSQRLAGVPFTDTQYF
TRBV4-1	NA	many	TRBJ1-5	TGCGCCAGCAGTCTAGGGGCAGGGGTTGGTCAGCCCCAGCATTTT	CASSLGAGVGQPQHF
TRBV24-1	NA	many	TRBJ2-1	TGTGCCACCAGTGACAACCGGGGTTACAATGAGCAGTTCTTC	CATSDNRGYNEQFF
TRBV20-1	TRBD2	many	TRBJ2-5	TGCAGTGCCGGGTTAGCGGGGGGTACCCAAGAGACCCAGTACTTC	CSAGLAGGTQETQYF
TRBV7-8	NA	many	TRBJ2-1	TGTGCCAGCAGCTTAGAAAAGGGGAGGACTGAGCAGTTCTTC	CASSLEKGRTEQFF
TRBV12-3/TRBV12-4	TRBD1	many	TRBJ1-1	TGTGCCAGCAGTGGGGGACAGGGGGACACTGAAGCTTTCTTT	CASSGGQGDTEAFF
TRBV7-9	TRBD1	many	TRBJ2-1	TGTGCCAGCAACCCACTCCCGGGACAGGGGCGCAATGAGCAGTTCTTC	CASNPLPGQGRNEQFF
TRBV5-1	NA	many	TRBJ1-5	TGCGCCAGCAGCCCCGGGGGGGAGAATCAGCCCCAGCATTTT	CASSPGGENQPQHF
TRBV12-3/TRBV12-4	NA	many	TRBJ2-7	TGTGCCACCACAAATCACAGGGTTTTCTGGGACGAGCAGTACTTC	CATTNHRVFWDEQYF
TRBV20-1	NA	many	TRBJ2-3	TGCAGTGCCCCCGACGCCAGGGTTAGAGACACAGATACGCAGTATTTT	CSAPDARVRDTDTQYF
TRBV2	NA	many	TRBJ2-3	TGTGCCAGCGGGGACCTCTATACGCAGTATTTT	CASGDLYTQYF
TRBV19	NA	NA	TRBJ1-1	TGTGCCACAGGGACTTGGACCACTGAAGCTTTCTTT	CATGTWTTEAFF
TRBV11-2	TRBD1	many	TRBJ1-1	TGTGCCAGCAGCTTAGCCGCAAGGGGGGACAGGTACACTGAAGCTTTCTTT	CASSLAARGDRYTEAFF
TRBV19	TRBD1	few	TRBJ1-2	TGTGCCAGTTCCCAAGGACAGGTTAACTATGGCTACACCTTC	CASSQGQVNYGYTF
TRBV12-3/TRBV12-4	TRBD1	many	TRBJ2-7	TGTGCCAGCAGACCCCAAGGACAGGGGTCTTACGAGCAGTACTTC	CASRPQGQGSYEQYF